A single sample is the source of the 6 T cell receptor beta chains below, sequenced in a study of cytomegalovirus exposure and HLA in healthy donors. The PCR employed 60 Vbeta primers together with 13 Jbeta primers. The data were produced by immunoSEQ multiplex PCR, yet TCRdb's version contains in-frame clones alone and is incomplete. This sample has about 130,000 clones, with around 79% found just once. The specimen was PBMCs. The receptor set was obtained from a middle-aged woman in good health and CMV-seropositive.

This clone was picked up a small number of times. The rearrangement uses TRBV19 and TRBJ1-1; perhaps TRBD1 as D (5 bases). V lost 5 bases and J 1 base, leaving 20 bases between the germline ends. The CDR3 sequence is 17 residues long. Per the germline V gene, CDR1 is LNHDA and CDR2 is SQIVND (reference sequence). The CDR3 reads CASSPTGGGRTNTEAFF. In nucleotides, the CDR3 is TGTGCCAGTAGTCCCACCGGGGGAGGGCGCACGAACACTGAAGCTTTCTTT.

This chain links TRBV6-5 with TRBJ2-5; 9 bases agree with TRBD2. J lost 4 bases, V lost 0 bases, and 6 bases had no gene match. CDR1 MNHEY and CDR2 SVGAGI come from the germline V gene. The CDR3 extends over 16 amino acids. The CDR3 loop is CASSYSAGGRGETQYF. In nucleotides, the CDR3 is TGTGCCAGCAGTTACTCGGCGGGAGGGAGGGGAGAGACCCAGTACTTC.

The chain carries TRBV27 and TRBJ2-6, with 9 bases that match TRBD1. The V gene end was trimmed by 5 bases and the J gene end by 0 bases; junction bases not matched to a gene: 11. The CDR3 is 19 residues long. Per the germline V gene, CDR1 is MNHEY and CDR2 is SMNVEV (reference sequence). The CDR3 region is CASSQGTGKLSSGANVLTF. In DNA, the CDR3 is TGTGCCAGCAGTCAGGGGACAGGGAAGTTATCCTCTGGGGCCAACGTCCTGACTTTC.

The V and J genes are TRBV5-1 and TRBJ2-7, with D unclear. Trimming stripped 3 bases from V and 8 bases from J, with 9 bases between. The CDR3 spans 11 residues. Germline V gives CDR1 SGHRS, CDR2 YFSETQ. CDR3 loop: CASSSNEKQYF. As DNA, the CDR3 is TGCGCCAGCAGCTCAAACGAGAAGCAGTACTTC.

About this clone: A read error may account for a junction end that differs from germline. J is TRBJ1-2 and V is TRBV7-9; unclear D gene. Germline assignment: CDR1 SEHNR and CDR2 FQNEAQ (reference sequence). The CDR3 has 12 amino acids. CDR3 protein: CASSFEDYGYTF. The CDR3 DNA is TGTGCCAGCAGCTTTGAAGACTACGGCTACACCTTC.

The CDR3 spells CASSQDLPGTAITNGNTIYF. CDR3 bases: TGCGCCAGCAGCCAAGATCTACCCGGGACAGCCATCACTAATGGAAACACCATATATTTT. The chain employs TRBV4-3 and TRBJ1-3; 7 bases agree with TRBD1. The CDR3 has 20 residues. The germline CDR1 and CDR2 sequences are LGHNA and YSLEER. Trimming cost V 0 bases and J 3 bases; bases outside gene matches: 17.